This TCR beta chain was sequenced during a study of CD8 T cells in Susac syndrome. FACS was used to enrich TEMRA cells, whereas the CD8+ and CD4+ T cells were obtained by negative isolation. Reverse transcription of 0.5 to 1 ug RNA used random hexamers. TCRdb reanalysed the immunoSEQ multiplex PCR reads using MiXCR and keeps one entry per CDR3 protein. The sample holds about 130,000 distinct CDR3 sequences, about 96% seen once. Sequences were obtained from CD4+ T cells from PBMCs. This TCR derives from a human donor in good health.

CDR3 loop: CASKGTSGRPETQYF. As DNA, the CDR3 is TGTGCCAGCAAAGGGACTAGCGGGAGGCCGGAGACCCAGTACTTC. This chain joins TRBV6-5 and TRBJ2-5, with 15 bases aligning to TRBD2. The V segment lost 7 bases and the J segment 5 bases; nucleotides outside the gene matches: 5. CDR3 length equals 15 residues. Germline V gene data show CDR1 as MNHEY and CDR2 as SVGAGI.